The 28 T cell receptor beta chains reported below all come from one sample, sequenced in a study of cytomegalovirus exposure and HLA in healthy donors. Primers for the PCR totalled 60 Vbeta and 13 Jbeta. TCRdb keeps only in-frame clones here, not all; method: immunoSEQ multiplex PCR. The table includes over 130,000 clones, approximately 72% detected once. Sequenced: PBMCs. The receptor source for this set is a woman aged 55-69 years in good health and CMV-seronegative.

J is TRBJ2-1 and V is TRBV7-2; 10 bases are shared with TRBD2. CDR1 and CDR2 (germline): SGHTA, FQGNSA. V lost 6 bases to trimming and J lost 4 bases; unmatched junction nucleotides: 9. This CDR3 contains 16 residues. CDR3 sequence (DNA): TGTGCCAGCAGTAGGGGTAGCGGGGGGCAATACAATGAGCAGTTCTTC. It yields the protein CASSRGSGGQYNEQFF. The full variable domain, rest sourced from reference TRBV7-2 and TRBJ2-1, is GAGVSQSPSNKVTEKGKDVELRCDPISGHTALYWYRQSLGQGLEFLIYFQGNSAPDKSGLPSDRFSAERTGGSVSTLTIQRTQQEDSAVYLCASSRGSGGQYNEQFFGPGTRLTVL.

V usage is TRBV2 and J usage is TRBJ1-5; 9 nucleotides align to TRBD1. Unmatched junction bases numbered 4, after V lost 4 bases and J lost 3 bases. CDR1 and CDR2 from the germline V gene are SNHLY and FYNNEI. The CDR3 has 15 residues. The CDR3 coding sequence is TGTGCCAGCAGTGGGGGGACAGGGCTCAATCAGCCCCAGCATTTT. This encodes CASSGGTGLNQPQHF.

The CDR3 region has the DNA TGTGCCAGCAGCACAGGGTTCCGGGCCACTGAAGCTTTCTTT. Translation: CASSTGFRATEAFF. V and J are TRBV28 and TRBJ1-1, with D tentatively TRBD1 (6 bases). CDR1 and CDR2 from the germline V gene are MDHEN and SYDVKM. Deletions cut 6 bases from V and 4 bases from J, with 15 bases between. The CDR3 length is 14 residues.

The CDR3 coding sequence is TGCAGCGTTGTAAAGAGCTACGAGCAGTACTTC. Protein: CSVVKSYEQYF. V is TRBV29-1 and J is TRBJ2-5; no reliable D call. Judging by the DNA end, TRBJ2-7 fits better; the J call may be wrong. This CDR3 has 11 amino acids. CDR1 and CDR2 (germline): SQVTM, ANQGSEA.

The V gene is TRBV21-1, the J gene TRBJ2-7; TRBD1, the table's D call, was not compared with the DNA. TRBV21-1 is a documented pseudogene. The CDR3 extends over 16 amino acids. The CDR3 spells CASSKALSVEGAEQYF. As DNA, the CDR3 is TGTGCCAGCAGCAAAGCGCTTTCTGTGGAAGGGGCCGAGCAGTACTTC.

The table lists this clone with a few counts. The chain combines TRBV11-2 with TRBJ2-7; the D gene is possibly TRBD2 (6 bases). The CDR3 contains 15 residues. The germline V gene encodes CDR1 SGHAT and CDR2 FQNNGV. The V end lost 1 base, the J end lost 3 bases, and 13 bases lay between the germline ends. DNA for the CDR3: TGTGCCAGCAGCTTAGCGGGAGAGAGGAGCTACGAGCAGTACTTC. It specifies CASSLAGERSYEQYF.

The V gene is TRBV4-3, the J gene TRBJ2-1; 9 bases map to TRBD2. CDR1 is LGHNA, CDR2 YSLEER, per germline. The CDR3 length is 14 residues. Germline trimming cut 0 bases from V and 10 bases from J; bases unmatched to any gene: 4. The CDR3 sequence: CASSQDPTSGEQFF. CDR3 DNA sequence: TGCGCCAGCAGCCAAGACCCGACTAGCGGCGAGCAGTTCTTC.

This clone was seen only a few times. The CDR3: CASSESRWQPQHF. In DNA form, the CDR3 reads TGCGCCAGCAGTGAGTCGCGGTGGCAGCCCCAGCATTTT. The V call is TRBV10-2, the J call TRBJ1-5; D gene ambiguous. Germline CDR1 reads WSHSY; CDR2 reads SAAADI. Trimming left V 0 bases short and J 7 bases short, with 7 bases between. This CDR3 is 13 amino acids long.

V is TRBV11-1 and J is TRBJ1-1; D is ambiguous. Per the germline V gene, CDR1 is SGHAT and CDR2 is FQDESV (reference sequence). The length of the CDR3 is 15 residues. Trimming left V 4 bases short and J 1 base short, with 13 bases between. The CDR3 DNA reads TGTGCCAGCAGCTCCGCACTCCGTTCGAACACTGAAGCTTTCTTT. Translation: CASSSALRSNTEAFF. Complete variable domain (other parts from reference TRBV11-1 and TRBJ1-1): EAEVAQSPRYKITEKSQAVAFWCDPISGHATLYWYRQILGQGPELLVQFQDESVVDDSQLPKDRFSAERLKGVDSTLKIQPAELGDSAMYLCASSSALRSNTEAFFGQGTRLTVV.

The chain combines TRBV4-3 with TRBJ1-6; no firm D call. The CDR3 consists of 16 residues. Germline V gene data show CDR1 as LGHNA and CDR2 as YSLEER. V lost 0 bases to trimming and J lost 6 bases, with 12 bases between them. The DNA of the CDR3 is TGCGCCAGCAGCCAAGACTCGGTGCAGCGTAATTCACCCCTCCACTTT. As protein: CASSQDSVQRNSPLHF.

The chain combines TRBV19 with TRBJ1-5, with D tentatively TRBD1 (5 bases). The CDR3 sequence is 14 residues long. In germline, CDR1 is LNHDA, CDR2 SQIVND (reference sequence). Deletions cut 5 bases from V and 11 bases from J, with 19 bases between. The CDR3 sequence is CASSSVQGGTSQHF. In DNA, the CDR3 is TGTGCCAGTAGTTCCGTTCAGGGTGGAACGTCCCAGCATTTT.

The chain links TRBV27 to TRBJ1-1; 8 bases are shared with TRBD1. Germline-derived CDR1 and CDR2 are MNHEY and SMNVEV (reference sequence). This CDR3 has 15 residues. The ends lost 4 bases at V and 4 bases at J; junction bases unmatched: 8. The CDR3 bases are TGTGCCAGCAGTTGGCAGGGGGCGGAGGGCACTGAAGCTTTCTTT. Translated: CASSWQGAEGTEAFF.

The chain joins TRBV7-9 to TRBJ1-2; unclear D gene. Between the trimmed V and J ends, which lost 2 bases and 0 bases, there was a span of 4 bases. The germline V gene encodes CDR1 SEHNR and CDR2 FQNEAQ (reference sequence). The CDR3 has 13 residues. CDR3 in DNA: TGTGCCAGCAGCTTACTAGCTAACTATGGCTACACCTTC. It yields the protein CASSLLANYGYTF.

This clone was recorded once. J is TRBJ2-1 and V is TRBV13; 7 nucleotides agree with TRBD2. CDR1 is PRHDT and CDR2 is FYEKMQ in the germline V gene (reference sequence). The CDR3 is 14 residues long. Unmatched junction bases numbered 11, after V lost 5 bases and J lost 10 bases. The CDR3 nucleotides are TGTGCCAGCAGCCTAAGGGCGGGGGTATGGGAGCAGTTCTTC. Amino acids: CASSLRAGVWEQFF. Supplemented by reference TRBV13 and TRBJ2-1, the full variable domain reads AAGVIQSPRHLIKEKRETATLKCYPIPRHDTVYWYQQGPGQDPQFLISFYEKMQSDKGSIPDRFSAQQFSDYHSELNMSSLELGDSALYFCASSLRAGVWEQFFGPGTRLTVL.

The rearrangement uses TRBV7-2 and TRBJ2-2; weak D call: TRBD2 (7 bases). V lost 6 bases and J lost 5, with 13 bases in between. CDR3 length: 14 amino acids. The germline CDR1 and CDR2 sequences are SGHTA and FQGNSA. In DNA, the CDR3 is TGTGCCAGCAGTTGGGGGCGGGGGACCGGGGAGCTGTTTTTT. Its protein is CASSWGRGTGELFF.

This clone was seen once. This chain connects TRBV6-5 to TRBJ2-7, with 15 nucleotides matching TRBD2. Germline V lookup: CDR1 MNHEY, CDR2 SVGAGI. The CDR3 sequence is 14 residues long. With 6 bases clipped from V and 6 bases from J, the junction kept 3 bases outside the gene matches. The DNA for the CDR3 is TGTGCCAGCAGCGTGGGACTAGCGGGAGGCGAGCAGTACTTC. It codes for CASSVGLAGGEQYF.

The chain combines TRBV27 with TRBJ2-2; TRBD2 matches at 14 bases. Germline V gives CDR1 MNHEY, CDR2 SMNVEV (reference sequence). The J segment lost 6 bases and the V segment lost 4 bases, leaving 1 base of the junction unmatched. This CDR3 has 15 residues. CDR3 sequence: CASSWGLAGAGELFF. The CDR3 nucleotides read TGTGCCAGCAGTTGGGGACTAGCGGGAGCCGGGGAGCTGTTTTTT.

A few counts support this clone. The V and J genes are TRBV5-6 and TRBJ2-6; D unresolved. The CDR3 loop spans 15 amino acids. Germline assignment: CDR1 SGHDT and CDR2 YYEEEE. Trimming cost V 1 base and J 1 base, with 6 bases left between them. This CDR3 reads CASSLPVSGANVLTF. CDR3 DNA sequence: TGTGCCAGCAGCTTGCCCGTATCTGGGGCCAACGTCCTGACTTTC.

In DNA form, the CDR3 reads TGCGCCAGCAGCTTGGGCAGAATAAATGAAAAACTGTTTTTT. It codes for CASSLGRINEKLFF. The gene calls are TRBV5-1 and TRBJ1-4; D not certain. Germline-derived CDR1 and CDR2 are SGHRS and YFSETQ. Trimming removed 0 bases at V and 5 bases at J, with 8 bases between. CDR3 length: 14 amino acids.

The chain recombines TRBV7-8 with TRBJ2-5; 12 nucleotides match TRBD2. Trimming cost V 2 bases and J 5 bases; bases outside gene matches: 9. This CDR3 spans 17 amino acids. From germline, CDR1 is SGHVS and CDR2 FQNEAQ. The CDR3 bases are TGTGCCAGCAGCTTAAGGCTAGCGGGAGGGTTGCGGGAGACCCAGTACTTC. Its protein product is CASSLRLAGGLRETQYF.

This clone was found a few times. CDR3 in amino acids: CASSWGRTGELFF. In DNA form, the CDR3 reads TGTGCCAGCAGCTGGGGGCGCACCGGGGAGCTGTTTTTT. The rearrangement links TRBV7-9 to TRBJ2-2; D possibly corresponds to TRBD1 (6 bases). V lost 4 bases, J lost 4 bases, and 7 bases lay in between. The CDR3 covers 13 residues. Germline loops: CDR1 SEHNR, CDR2 FQNEAQ (reference sequence).

This chain connects TRBV7-3 to TRBJ2-3; 7 bases agree with TRBD1. The J segment lost 0 bases and the V segment lost 8 bases, leaving 8 bases of the junction unmatched. The CDR3 has 15 amino acids. The germline gives CDR1 SGHTA, CDR2 FQGTGA. CDR3 nucleotides: TGTGCCAGCCCATCAGGGGGACCTAGCACAGATACGCAGTATTTT. Translation gives CASPSGGPSTDTQYF.

Notes on this clone: No conserved phenylalanine or tryptophan ends this CDR3, so it is likely a read error. The DNA is omitted, as the CDR3 cannot be located on it reliably, and the CDR3 follows TCRdb's listing. CDR3 sequence: CASSQEENLPGGLHL. The rearrangement joins TRBV4-1 to TRBJ1-2; the DNA was not compared with TRBD1, the D call given in the table. The CDR3 has 15 amino acids, counting both end residues. CDR1 is MGHRA and CDR2 is YSYEKL in the germline V gene.

This clone was observed a handful of times. The gene calls are TRBV12-5 and TRBJ2-7; D is perhaps TRBD1 (6 bases). V was trimmed by 5 bases and J by 7 bases, leaving 15 bases between them. Germline V gene lookup returns CDR1 LGHNT and CDR2 FRNRAP. The CDR3 is 13 amino acids. CDR3 DNA: TGTGCTAGTGGTCCCCAGGGGACCAGGGAGCAGTACTTC. As protein: CASGPQGTREQYF.

V usage is TRBV21-1 and J usage is TRBJ1-6. TRBV21-1 is a documented pseudogene. There are 17 residues in the CDR3. For the CDR3, the DNA is TGTGCCAGCAGCAAAGATAGGGGGGGGGTTGTGAATTCACCCCTCCACTTT. It yields the protein CASSKDRGGVVNSPLHF.

This clone was picked up one time. Mismatch with germline at one junction end may stem from a read error. The CDR3 is CAGSQDPIGTIQETQYF. The CDR3 DNA sequence: TGTGCCGGCAGCCAAGACCCCATCGGGACAATCCAAGAGACCCAGTACTTC. This chain joins TRBV14 and TRBJ2-5; TRBD1 might be the D (6 bases). CDR3 length equals 17 residues. CDR1 is SGHDN, CDR2 FVKESK, per germline.

V usage is TRBV2 and J usage is TRBJ1-2; D is perhaps TRBD1 (5 bases). This CDR3 is built from 13 residues. The V end was cut by 1 base, the J end by 5 bases, with 8 bases between. Germline CDR1 reads SNHLY; CDR2 reads FYNNEI. The CDR3 spells CASSEGRAYGYTF. DNA of the CDR3: TGTGCCAGCAGTGAAGGCAGGGCATATGGCTACACCTTC.

The V gene is TRBV5-5, the J gene TRBJ2-7; 7 bases are a match to TRBD1. J was trimmed by 3 bases and V by 2 bases; bases with no gene match: 8. Germline V gene data show CDR1 as SGHKS and CDR2 as YYEKEE (reference sequence). The CDR3 length is 15 residues. The CDR3 DNA reads TGTGCCAGCAGCTTAACAGGGGTCCTCTACTACGAGCAGTACTTC. It encodes CASSLTGVLYYEQYF.